This T cell receptor beta chain comes out of a study of T cells after yellow fever vaccination. Study observations and caveats: Boosting was followed by the reappearance of most primary-vaccination clones (96% CD4, under 90% CD8). Across the CD4 and CD8 compartments, a small share of clonotypes was present in both.

This CDR3 has 14 residues. V was pared by 8 bases and J by 5 bases, with 10 bases of the junction left unmatched. Germline V gives CDR1 ENHRY, CDR2 SYGVKD. TCRdb re-derived calls from the 5' RACE reads in MiXCR, one entry per CDR3 protein. The repertoire has about 350,000 distinct CDR3 sequences, around 10% of them found once; the top ten carry roughly 18%. As concerns this clonotype: Its antigen is not known.

The chain joins TRBV10-3 to TRBJ1-1; the match to TRBD1 covers 8 bases. This specimen consisted of PBMCs, obtained on the day of the first yellow fever vaccination. The receptor was derived from a man in his late teens or twenties who received the YFV17D yellow fever vaccine. The CDR3 protein is CAILKDRGKTEAFF. The CDR3 region has the DNA TGTGCCATCTTGAAAGACAGGGGTAAAACTGAAGCTTTCTTT.